A single sample is the source of the 30 T cell receptor beta chains below, sequenced in a study of T cell responses to AZD1222 COVID-19 vaccine. Repertoires were generated with immunoSEQ multiplex PCR, while TCRdb's copy carries only in-frame clones and drops some. The table has 150,000 to 170,000 clones, about 90% seen once. Sequencing was performed on peripheral blood, taken on day 0 of MenACWY control vaccination. The receptor source for this set is an adult in good health.

This sequence joins TRBV7-8 and TRBJ1-1, with D maybe TRBD1 (5 bases). Trimming shortened V by 5 bases and J by 4 bases, and 14 bases separated the two germline ends. The CDR3 is made up of 14 amino acids. Germline CDR1 reads SGHVS; CDR2 reads FQNEAQ. The CDR3 sequence is CASSLNTGGTEAFF. As DNA, the CDR3 is TGTGCCAGCAGCCTCAATACGGGGGGCACTGAAGCTTTCTTT.

The rearrangement joins TRBV11-3 to TRBJ2-2, with 7 bases fitting TRBD1. Germline V gene lookup returns CDR1 SGHNT and CDR2 YENEEA. V was clipped by 1 base and J by 2 bases; unmatched bases: 10. The CDR3 has 18 amino acids. In nucleotides, the CDR3 is TGTGCCAGCAGCTTAGTTTCATGGCAGGGGGATAACACCGGGGAGCTGTTTTTT. Translated, it gives CASSLVSWQGDNTGELFF.

The V gene is TRBV4-1, the J gene TRBJ2-7; D tentatively fits TRBD1 or TRBD2 (5 bases each). V gave up 3 bases and J gave up 3 bases, with 12 bases separating them. This CDR3 spans 14 amino acids. Germline CDR1 and CDR2: MGHRA and YSYEKL. The CDR3 here is CASSQGPAVYEQYF. The DNA of the CDR3 is TGCGCCAGCAGCCAGGGACCCGCGGTCTACGAGCAGTACTTC.

The genes are TRBV19 and TRBJ1-2; no reliable D call. Trimming shortened V by 4 bases and J by 4 bases, and 13 bases separated the two germline ends. Per the germline V gene, CDR1 is LNHDA and CDR2 is SQIVND (reference sequence). There are 14 residues in the CDR3. For the CDR3, the DNA is TGTGCCAGTAGTACCCTAGCAGCGCCCTATGGCTACACCTTC. Its protein is CASSTLAAPYGYTF.

J is TRBJ1-6 and V is TRBV4-2; unclear D gene. The CDR3 totals 14 residues. With 0 bases removed from V and 7 bases from J, the gap between germline ends came to 7 bases. Looked up from germline, CDR1 is LGHNA and CDR2 is YNFKEQ. CDR3 in DNA: TGTGCCAGCAGCCAAGAGGGCGGAAATTCACCCCTCCACTTT. Protein: CASSQEGGNSPLHF.

V usage is TRBV4-2 and J usage is TRBJ2-2, with D possibly being TRBD2 (5 bases). The germline gives CDR1 LGHNA, CDR2 YNFKEQ. V was pared by 3 bases and J by 1 base, with 6 bases between. There are 14 residues in the CDR3. In nucleotides, the CDR3 is TGTGCCAGCAGCCACGGGGTGAACACCGGGGAGCTGTTTTTT. It yields the protein CASSHGVNTGELFF.

The V and J genes are TRBV28 and TRBJ1-3; D call uncertain. Trimming pared 5 bases from V and 4 bases from J, leaving 9 bases between. Germline values: CDR1 MDHEN, CDR2 SYDVKM. The CDR3 is 13 residues long. Here the CDR3 DNA reads TGTGCCAGCAGTCTTCTCGCCGGAAACACCATATATTTT. Amino acid sequence: CASSLLAGNTIYF.

This sequence joins TRBV19 and TRBJ2-1, with D perhaps matching TRBD2 (6 bases). Per germline, CDR1 LNHDA and CDR2 SQIVND (reference sequence). The CDR3 has 15 residues. V dropped 3 bases and J dropped 7 bases, with 16 bases sitting between them. The CDR3 DNA reads TGTGCCAGTAGTATCCTTGGGAGGCCGTTGAATGAGCAGTTCTTC. Protein sequence: CASSILGRPLNEQFF.

The rearrangement links TRBV4-1 to TRBJ1-1; tentative D call: TRBD1 (5 bases). The CDR3 extends over 14 amino acids. Deletions cut 6 bases from V and 0 bases from J, with 11 bases between. The germline V gene encodes CDR1 MGHRA and CDR2 YSYEKL. The CDR3 loop reads CASRRRQMNTEAFF. The CDR3 DNA reads TGCGCCAGCAGACGGAGACAGATGAACACTGAAGCTTTCTTT.

The chain has TRBV24-1 and TRBJ1-6; no clear D. The CDR3 sequence is 19 residues long. Deletions cut 8 bases from V and 1 base from J, with 23 bases between. Germline lookup yields CDR1 KGHDR and CDR2 SFDVKD. The CDR3 sequence is CATKLNDGLRLSYNSPLHF. CDR3 DNA: TGTGCCACCAAGCTCAACGACGGACTCCGTTTGTCCTATAATTCACCCCTCCACTTT.

The chain carries TRBV10-3 and TRBJ1-5, with 9 bases matching TRBD1. The germline V gene encodes CDR1 ENHRY and CDR2 SYGVKD. Losses at the gene ends were 4 bases for V and 7 bases for J; bases not matched to a gene: 8. The CDR3 contains 15 residues. CDR3 in amino acids: CAISGAGQGNQPQHF. CDR3 bases: TGTGCCATCAGTGGGGCGGGACAGGGAAACCAGCCCCAGCATTTT.

This clone was seen only a few times. This sequence joins TRBV30 and TRBJ1-6; TRBD1 matches at 9 bases. CDR3 length: 17 residues. CDR1 and CDR2 from the germline V gene are GTSNPN and SVGIG (reference sequence). Germline trimming cut 3 bases from V and 2 bases from J; bases unmatched to any gene: 8. The CDR3 nucleotides read TGTGCCTGGAGCACTGGGACAGGGCTAACCTATAATTCACCCCTCCACTTT. This translates into CAWSTGTGLTYNSPLHF.

The chain joins TRBV19 to TRBJ1-2; a weak D match, TRBD1 (6 bases). The germline V gene has CDR1 LNHDA and CDR2 SQIVND (reference sequence). CDR3 length: 15 residues. Trimming stripped 1 base from V and 4 bases from J, with 13 bases between. The CDR3 protein is CASSIVTGSAYGYTF. CDR3 sequence (DNA): TGTGCCAGTAGTATAGTTACAGGGAGCGCCTATGGCTACACCTTC.

V is TRBV6-6 and J is TRBJ1-5, with TRBD1 as a possible D gene (5 bases). With 4 bases removed from V and 9 bases from J, the gap between germline ends came to 10 bases. This CDR3 has 12 amino acids. Per the germline V gene, CDR1 is MNHNY and CDR2 is SVGAGI (reference sequence). The CDR3 bases are TGTGCCAGCAGTTCCTCTGGGGGGCCCCAGCATTTT. Protein product: CASSSSGGPQHF.

This chain links TRBV19 with TRBJ2-7, with TRBD1 matching over 7 bases. The junction had 6 bases not matched to a gene; V was cut back by 5 bases and J by 2 bases. The CDR3 has 14 residues. Germline V lookup: CDR1 LNHDA, CDR2 SQIVND (reference sequence). This CDR3 is CASSLGQSTYEQYF. The CDR3 DNA is TGTGCCAGTAGTCTGGGACAGTCAACCTACGAGCAGTACTTC.

This chain connects TRBV10-1 to TRBJ2-2; no clear D gene. Trimming left V 2 bases short and J 8 bases short, with 12 bases between. The CDR3 contains 14 residues. Germline CDR1 is WNHNN and CDR2 is SYGVQD (reference sequence). The CDR3 sequence: CASSEMLRTGELFF. DNA of the CDR3: TGCGCCAGCAGTGAGATGCTGCGGACGGGGGAGCTGTTTTTT.

The gene calls are TRBV14 and TRBJ2-1; 8 nucleotides agree with TRBD2. CDR1 is SGHDN and CDR2 is FVKESK in the germline V gene. The CDR3 totals 17 residues. V was clipped by 1 base and J by 2 bases; unmatched bases: 7. The CDR3: CASSQGPSGSPYNEQFF. CDR3 sequence (DNA): TGTGCCAGCAGCCAAGGTCCCAGCGGGAGTCCCTACAATGAGCAGTTCTTC.

The CDR3 region is CASSQVMEENEKLFF. The DNA for the CDR3 is TGTGCCAGCAGCCAAGTAATGGAGGAAAATGAAAAACTGTTTTTT. J is TRBJ1-4 and V is TRBV4-2; no clear D. The CDR3 length is 15 residues. Germline V lookup: CDR1 LGHNA, CDR2 YNFKEQ. V lost 1 base and J lost 5, with 11 bases in between.

The chain has TRBV6-5 and TRBJ2-1, with D perhaps assigned TRBD1 or TRBD2 (5 bases each). Per the germline V gene, CDR1 is MNHEY and CDR2 is SVGAGI. Between the trimmed V and J ends, which lost 5 bases and 9 bases, there was a span of 14 bases. This CDR3 spans 13 amino acids. CDR3 bases: TGTGCCAGCAGTCTCTCGGGGACGGGTGAGCAGTTCTTC. It is translated as CASSLSGTGEQFF.

This clone appeared a single time. V gene TRBV19 combines with J gene TRBJ1-2; 9 bases agree with TRBD1. The germline CDR1 and CDR2 sequences are LNHDA and SQIVND (reference sequence). The ends lost 4 bases at V and 6 bases at J; junction bases unmatched: 12. The CDR3 has 16 amino acids. Here the CDR3 DNA reads TGTGCCAGTAGTACCCAAGGAACAGGGGGCAGGAATGGCTACACCTTC. As protein: CASSTQGTGGRNGYTF. The whole variable domain, filled in from reference TRBV19 and TRBJ1-2, reads DGGITQSPKYLFRKEGQNVTLSCEQNLNHDAMYWYRQDPGQGLRLIYYSQIVNDFQKGDIAEGYSVSREKKESFPLTVTSAQKNPTAFYLCASSTQGTGGRNGYTFGSGTRLTVV.

The V and J genes are TRBV6-5 and TRBJ1-2; D is unresolved. Germline V gives CDR1 MNHEY, CDR2 SVGAGI. Trimming removed 7 bases from V and 6 bases from J, with 18 bases in between. The CDR3 is made up of 14 amino acids. This CDR3 is CASILSRADHGYTF. The CDR3 DNA is TGTGCCAGCATCCTATCGAGGGCAGATCATGGCTACACCTTC.

The chain links TRBV4-3 to TRBJ2-7, with D perhaps given as TRBD1 or TRBD2 (5 bases each). The CDR3 covers 13 residues. Per germline, CDR1 LGHNA and CDR2 YSLEER. Trimming stripped 2 bases from V and 3 bases from J, with 8 bases between. CDR3 amino acids: CASSQSGGYEQYF. For the CDR3, the DNA is TGCGCCAGCAGCCAAAGTGGGGGCTACGAGCAGTACTTC.

The chain couples TRBV6-1 to TRBJ2-7; D possibly corresponds to TRBD1 (6 bases). Germline CDR1 is MNHNS and CDR2 is SASEGT. The CDR3 runs to 15 residues. V lost 0 bases and J lost 5, with 14 bases in between. As DNA, the CDR3 is TGTGCCAGCAGTGAAGCGAGTACAGGGTCCCACGAGCAGTACGTC. Translated: CASSEASTGSHEQYV.

V usage is TRBV5-4 and J usage is TRBJ1-2; D not certain. Trimming cost V 0 bases and J 2 bases, with 8 bases left between them. Per the germline V gene, CDR1 is SGHNT and CDR2 is YYREEE (reference sequence). The CDR3 consists of 14 residues. CDR3 loop: CASSLDQINYGYTF. The CDR3 nucleotides read TGTGCCAGCAGCTTGGACCAGATAAACTATGGCTACACCTTC.

The rearrangement links TRBV3-1 (or the pseudogene TRBV3-2) to TRBJ2-5; the D is unclear. CDR3 length: 16 amino acids. Trimming left V 8 bases short and J 2 bases short, with 21 bases between. The germline V gene encodes CDR1 LGHDT and CDR2 YNNKEL (reference sequence). This CDR3 is CASPPWVRRGQETQYF. The CDR3 DNA sequence: TGTGCCAGCCCTCCTTGGGTAAGGCGCGGACAAGAGACCCAGTACTTC.

The gene calls are TRBV7-5 and TRBJ2-1; TRBD1, the D gene given by the table, was not confirmed from the DNA. TRBV7-5 is designated a pseudogene. The length of the CDR3 is 16 residues. CDR3 sequence (DNA): TGTGCCAGAAGCCCCTTACCGGGACAGGGGTGCAATGAGCAGTTCTTC. Residues: CARSPLPGQGCNEQFF.

V gene TRBV6-2 or TRBV6-3 combines with J gene TRBJ1-5; tentatively, D is TRBD1 (5 bases). V gave up 0 bases and J gave up 4 bases, with 16 bases separating them. The CDR3 length is 17 residues. CDR1 and CDR2 (germline): MNHEY, SVGEGT. Here the CDR3 reads CASSYSAVGAGNQPQHF. As DNA, the CDR3 is TGTGCCAGCAGTTACTCGGCGGTAGGGGCGGGAAATCAGCCCCAGCATTTT.

This chain links TRBV20-1 with TRBJ2-3; no clear D. V was pared by 6 bases and J by 5 bases, with 9 bases between. The germline CDR1 and CDR2 sequences are DFQATT and SNEGSKA (reference sequence). The CDR3 covers 11 residues. CDR3 DNA sequence: TGCAGTGCCCCCCTGGTAGATACGCAGTATTTT. As protein: CSAPLVDTQYF.

The chain carries TRBV6-5 and TRBJ2-3; D unclear. Trimming removed 5 bases at V and 5 bases at J, with 11 bases between. This CDR3 region has 13 residues. Germline V gives CDR1 MNHEY, CDR2 SVGAGI. The CDR3 bases are TGTGCCAGCAGTAGGGCTCCCCAAGATACGCAGTATTTT. Translating gives CASSRAPQDTQYF.

The V and J genes are TRBV27 and TRBJ1-6; 7 bases are shared with TRBD1. J was trimmed by 9 bases and V by 5 bases; bases with no gene match: 1. The CDR3 is made up of 12 amino acids. The germline V gene encodes CDR1 MNHEY and CDR2 SMNVEV (reference sequence). CDR3: CASSNRGSPLHF. The CDR3 DNA is TGTGCCAGCAGTAACAGGGGTTCACCCCTCCACTTT.